What follows are 24 T cell receptor beta chains derived from one specimen sequenced in a study of low-dose radiotherapy and immunotherapy resistance in tumors. TRAV- and TRBV-specific primers, spanning alpha and beta chains, primed first-strand cDNA. TCR amplification involved 20 PCR cycles with a constant-region primer and V-primer adapter. TCRdb independently ran MiXCR on the reads; one entry per CDR3 protein. The table records 14,000 to 15,000 distinct CDR3 sequences, roughly 52% of them present only once. The receptors were gathered from a human donor with advanced metastatic prostate, ovarian, gallbladder or colorectal cancer (not recorded which). This table probably holds off-target reads from a library built for another chain.

The chain employs TRBV7-8 and TRBJ1-1; D unclear. Germline lookup yields CDR1 SGHVS and CDR2 FQNEAQ. This CDR3 spans 12 amino acids. V was clipped by 5 bases and J by 0 bases, with 4 bases between them. The CDR3 nucleotides are TGTGCCAGCAGCCCTATGAACACTGAAGCTTTCTTT. It specifies CASSPMNTEAFF.

The chain is built from TRBV7-9 and TRBJ1-6, with a possible D match to TRBD1 (6 bases). Deletions cut 0 bases from V and 8 bases from J, with 11 bases between. The CDR3 extends over 15 amino acids. Germline V gene sequence: CDR1 SEHNR, CDR2 FQNEAQ (reference sequence). In DNA form, the CDR3 reads TGTGCCAGCAGCTTAGCGGCAGGGGAGTATTCACCCCTCCACTTT. Translation: CASSLAAGEYSPLHF. The variable domain in full, with the rest retrieved from reference TRBV7-9 and TRBJ1-6, is DTGVSQNPRHKITKRGQNVTFRCDPISEHNRLYWYRQTLGQGPEFLTYFQNEAQLEKSRLLSDRFSAERPKGSFSTLEIQRTEQGDSAMYLCASSLAAGEYSPLHFGNGTRLTVT.

The CDR3 sequence is CASSPTGVGEQYF. DNA of the CDR3: TGTGCCAGTAGCCCGACAGGGGTTGGCGAGCAGTACTTC. The J gene is TRBJ2-7, the V gene TRBV19; TRBD1 agrees at 8 bases. CDR1 LNHDA and CDR2 SQIVND come from the germline V gene (reference sequence). The CDR3 is 13 amino acids. V shed 6 bases and J 6 bases; nucleotides not matched to a gene: 7.

This clonotype turned up a few times. This sequence joins TRBV11-2 and TRBJ2-1; D uncertain. Germline V CDR1 and CDR2: SGHAT, FQNNGV. The CDR3 covers 11 residues. V was pared by 1 base and J by 9 bases, with 4 bases between. CDR3 sequence reads: CASSLGGEQFF. Written as DNA, the CDR3 is TGTGCCAGCAGCTTAGGTGGTGAGCAGTTCTTC.

This clonotype was detected a few times. The chain joins TRBV6-2 or TRBV6-3 to TRBJ2-5; the match to TRBD1 covers 7 bases. CDR1 and CDR2 from the germline V gene are MNHEY and SVGEGT. This CDR3 comprises 15 residues. The V segment lost 4 bases and the J segment 0 bases; nucleotides outside the gene matches: 5. Here the CDR3 DNA reads TGTGCCAGCAGTTGGGGACAGTTGTACCAAGAGACCCAGTACTTC. Encoded protein: CASSWGQLYQETQYF.

This clonotype appeared a single time. The chain joins TRBV20-1 to TRBJ2-3; TRBD2 is a possible D gene (5 bases). V was shortened by 4 bases and J by 1 base, with 21 bases between the two germline ends. Germline V gene sequence: CDR1 DFQATT, CDR2 SNEGSKA (reference sequence). CDR3 size: 17 residues. CDR3 sequence: CSAMTGSQEGGTDTQYF. The CDR3 nucleotides read TGCAGTGCTATGACCGGGTCCCAAGAGGGTGGCACAGATACGCAGTATTTT.

The chain combines TRBV10-3 with TRBJ2-5; D ambiguous. Germline V gives CDR1 ENHRY, CDR2 SYGVKD. V dropped 8 bases and J dropped 5 bases, with 12 bases sitting between them. The CDR3 runs to 12 residues. CDR3 amino acids: CAISPAAETQYF. CDR3 bases: TGTGCCATCTCTCCGGCGGCGGAGACCCAGTACTTC.

This clonotype was counted a single time. CDR3 region: CASRNRQGRETQYF. As DNA, the CDR3 is TGTGCCAGCAGAAACCGACAGGGGCGGGAGACCCAGTACTTC. The chain combines TRBV7-3 with TRBJ2-5; 8 bases agree with TRBD1. V dropped 6 bases and J dropped 5; count of bases not matched to a gene: 8. Germline CDR1 is SGHTA and CDR2 is FQGTGA. The CDR3 contains 14 residues.

The rearrangement links TRBV19 to TRBJ1-5; D might be TRBD1 (6 bases). V lost 3 bases to trimming and J lost 3 bases, with 9 bases between them. This CDR3 comprises 14 residues. In germline, CDR1 is LNHDA, CDR2 SQIVND (reference sequence). CDR3 sequence (DNA): TGTGCCAGTAGTATTCGGACAGACAATCAGCCCCAGCATTTT. Protein product: CASSIRTDNQPQHF.

The chain couples TRBV25-1 to TRBJ2-1; 14 bases line up with TRBD2. The CDR3 is 17 residues long. The trim removed 4 bases at V and 5 bases at J, leaving 7 bases unmatched. The V gene's germline CDR1 is MGHDK and CDR2 SYGVNS. CDR3 amino acids: CASSGGLAGDLHNEQFF. CDR3 nucleotide sequence: TGTGCCAGCAGTGGGGGACTAGCGGGAGATCTACACAATGAGCAGTTCTTC.

The V and J genes are TRBV5-1 and TRBJ1-1; TRBD1 matches at 8 bases. The V gene end was trimmed by 5 bases and the J gene end by 3 bases; junction bases not matched to a gene: 6. This CDR3 region has 14 residues. Germline assignment: CDR1 SGHRS and CDR2 YFSETQ. DNA for the CDR3: TGCGCCAGCAGAGGGACAGGCTCCTACACTGAAGCTTTCTTT. Amino acid sequence: CASRGTGSYTEAFF.

The rearrangement joins TRBV20-1 to TRBJ2-5, with 12 nucleotides matching TRBD2. V lost 4 bases, J lost 1 base, and 7 bases stayed unmatched. The CDR3 runs to 16 residues. Germline lookup yields CDR1 DFQATT and CDR2 SNEGSKA (reference sequence). The CDR3: CSATTSGGSTQETQYF. Here the CDR3 DNA reads TGCAGTGCTACGACTAGCGGGGGAAGTACCCAAGAGACCCAGTACTTC.

The sample holds a few counts of this clonotype. This rearrangement joins TRBV18 to TRBJ2-1; D is uncertain. The germline V and J ends were trimmed by 2 bases and 5 bases, with 10 bases remaining between them. CDR1 is KGHSH and CDR2 is LQKENI in the germline V gene. The CDR3 is 14 residues long. The CDR3 is CASSPKIADNEQFF. DNA of the CDR3: TGTGCCAGCTCACCAAAGATTGCAGACAATGAGCAGTTCTTC.

The chain has TRBV5-1 and TRBJ2-5; D uncertain. The germline CDR1 and CDR2 sequences are SGHRS and YFSETQ. The V gene lost 0 bases and the J gene lost 2 bases, with 8 bases spanning the gap. This CDR3 comprises 14 residues. The CDR3 DNA sequence: TGCGCCAGCAGCTTGGAAGGACGGCAAGAGACCCAGTACTTC. This encodes CASSLEGRQETQYF.

This clonotype was observed a few times. The chain carries TRBV3-1 and TRBJ2-2, with a weak D call TRBD2 (6 bases). The CDR3 sequence is 20 residues long. The V gene lost 4 bases and the J gene lost 0 bases, with 24 bases spanning the gap. Germline CDR1 reads LGHDT; CDR2 reads YNNKEL (reference sequence). CDR3 amino acids: CASSRFHTYIAEANTGELFF. CDR3 DNA: TGTGCCAGCAGCCGTTTCCACACCTACATAGCGGAGGCGAACACCGGGGAGCTGTTTTTT.

The chain recombines TRBV4-1 with TRBJ1-1; 11 positions match TRBD1. The ends lost 4 bases at V and 2 bases at J; junction bases unmatched: 9. The CDR3 is 17 residues long. Germline V lookup: CDR1 MGHRA, CDR2 YSYEKL. This CDR3 is CASSPSRDRGVNTEAFF. The CDR3 DNA reads as TGCGCCAGCAGCCCGTCCCGGGACAGGGGGGTTAACACTGAAGCTTTCTTT.

This clonotype has more than one count but fewer than ten. The V call is TRBV7-9, the J call TRBJ2-3; 7 bases are a match to TRBD2. V shed 4 bases, J shed 0 bases, and the junction held 13 bases outside the gene matches. The length of the CDR3 is 18 residues. Germline V CDR1 and CDR2: SEHNR, FQNEAQ (reference sequence). CDR3 protein: CASSSPPVGSGSTDTQYF. The DNA for the CDR3 is TGTGCCAGCAGCTCCCCCCCCGTGGGTAGCGGGAGCACAGATACGCAGTATTTT.

The table lists this clonotype with a few counts. The genes are TRBV5-1 and TRBJ1-1, with TRBD1 matching 7 bases. The J segment lost 4 bases and the V segment lost 4 bases, leaving 10 bases of the junction unmatched. The CDR3 is 15 amino acids. Germline-derived CDR1 and CDR2 are SGHRS and YFSETQ. CDR3: CASSTHRGPVTEAFF. In DNA form, the CDR3 reads TGCGCCAGCAGCACCCACAGGGGCCCAGTCACTGAAGCTTTCTTT.

The chain carries TRBV4-2 and TRBJ2-7; weak D call: TRBD1 (6 bases). CDR1 LGHNA and CDR2 YNFKEQ come from the germline V gene. Trimming shortened V by 0 bases and J by 4 bases, and 16 bases separated the two germline ends. The CDR3 runs 16 residues. CDR3 amino acids: CASSQELGAGFYEQYF. The DNA for the CDR3 is TGTGCCAGCAGCCAAGAGTTGGGGGCGGGTTTTTACGAGCAGTACTTC.

The chain couples TRBV2 to TRBJ1-1; D not resolved. V was trimmed by 1 base and J by 12 bases, leaving 12 bases between them. From germline, CDR1 is SNHLY and CDR2 FYNNEI. The CDR3 length is 12 residues. CDR3 nucleotides: TGTGCCAGCAGTGAAGACTCCCTGGACCCTTTCTTT. Translation gives CASSEDSLDPFF.

This clonotype showed up just a few times. The chain uses TRBV12-3 or TRBV12-4 and TRBJ1-4, with D hard to call. Between the trimmed V and J ends, which lost 3 bases and 8 bases, there was a span of 19 bases. The CDR3 runs to 16 residues. CDR3 in DNA: TGTGCCAGCAGTTTTGGTGACGGGAGCAAGCGGGAAAAACTGTTTTTT. The encoded protein is CASSFGDGSKREKLFF.

The rearrangement links TRBV28 to TRBJ1-1; 9 positions match TRBD1. V shed 6 bases, J shed 3 bases, and the junction held 5 bases outside the gene matches. Germline V lookup: CDR1 MDHEN, CDR2 SYDVKM. The CDR3 has 14 amino acids. The CDR3 reads CASSPQGAYTEAFF. DNA for the CDR3: TGTGCCAGCAGCCCACAGGGGGCCTACACTGAAGCTTTCTTT.

This clonotype was seen only a few times. The V gene is TRBV5-1, the J gene TRBJ2-1; the match to TRBD2 covers 12 bases. This CDR3 has 17 residues. The V segment lost 4 bases and the J segment 7 bases; nucleotides outside the gene matches: 12. Germline V gene lookup returns CDR1 SGHRS and CDR2 YFSETQ. CDR3 region: CASSPGGLAGGSNEQFF. CDR3 bases: TGCGCCAGCAGCCCGGGAGGCCTAGCGGGAGGGTCGAATGAGCAGTTCTTC.

The V call is TRBV5-4, the J call TRBJ2-1; D gene ambiguous. CDR1 SGHNT and CDR2 YYREEE come from the germline V gene (reference sequence). The CDR3 is 17 residues long. Deletions cut 4 bases from V and 0 bases from J, with 17 bases between. The CDR3 nucleotides are TGTGCCAGCAGCACCCGCAATCCGGCGAGCTCCTACAATGAGCAGTTCTTC. This codes for CASSTRNPASSYNEQFF.